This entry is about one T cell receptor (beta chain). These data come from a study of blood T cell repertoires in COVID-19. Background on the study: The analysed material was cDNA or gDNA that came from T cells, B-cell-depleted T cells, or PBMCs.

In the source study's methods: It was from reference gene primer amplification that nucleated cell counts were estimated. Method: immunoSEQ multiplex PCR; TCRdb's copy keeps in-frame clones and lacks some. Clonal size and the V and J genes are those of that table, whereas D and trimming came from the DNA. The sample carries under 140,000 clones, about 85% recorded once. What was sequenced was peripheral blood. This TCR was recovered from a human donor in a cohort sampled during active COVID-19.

The CDR3 loop is CASSSVGGQYF. The CDR3 bases are TGTGCCAGCAGTTCCGTCGGGGGGCAGTACTTC. The chain couples TRBV6-6 to TRBJ2-7, with a weak D call TRBD2 (6 bases). The CDR3 is made up of 11 amino acids. The V end was cut by 4 bases, the J end by 9 bases, with 10 bases between. Germline CDR1 reads MNHNY; CDR2 reads SVGAGI (reference sequence).